This entry lists 5 T cell receptor beta chains sequenced from one sample in a study of blood T cell repertoires in COVID-19. Repertoires were generated with immunoSEQ multiplex PCR, while TCRdb's copy carries only in-frame clones and drops some. The repertoire holds roughly 200,000 clones, with 75% to 90% as singletons. Material for sequencing was peripheral blood. Receptors were obtained from a human donor with active or convalescent COVID-19. The donor label of this sample is uncertain.

The V call is TRBV6-1, the J call TRBJ2-7; D might be TRBD1 (5 bases). Germline assignment: CDR1 MNHNS and CDR2 SASEGT. CDR3 length: 16 amino acids. Trimming pared 3 bases from V and 6 bases from J, leaving 21 bases between. CDR3 residues: CASSETMSVGPSEQYF. CDR3 nucleotides: TGTGCCAGCAGTGAGACGATGAGTGTGGGGCCGAGCGAGCAGTACTTC.

The V call is TRBV7-9, the J call TRBJ1-4; the match to TRBD1 covers 9 bases. From germline, CDR1 is SEHNR and CDR2 FQNEAQ (reference sequence). The junction had 4 bases not matched to a gene; V was cut back by 8 bases and J by 0 bases. The CDR3 is 15 residues long. CDR3 DNA: TGTGCCAGCTCGGACAGGGGTGCAACTAATGAAAAACTGTTTTTT. This translates into CASSDRGATNEKLFF.

The V and J genes are TRBV4-2 and TRBJ2-7; 7 nucleotides align to TRBD2. Germline loops: CDR1 LGHNA, CDR2 YNFKEQ. The CDR3 consists of 15 residues. After removal of 1 base from V and 5 bases from J, the junction contained 8 bases not matched to a gene. DNA of the CDR3: TGTGCCAGCAGCCAAGGATCCCGGACTAGTCACGAGCAGTACTTC. Residues: CASSQGSRTSHEQYF.

In this sample, this clone turned up a few times. The chain employs TRBV7-6 and TRBJ1-2, with 8 bases that match TRBD1. Germline CDR1 SGHVS, CDR2 FNYEAQ. CDR3 size: 16 residues. V dropped 5 bases and J dropped 0; count of bases not matched to a gene: 8. The CDR3 DNA follows: TGTGCCAGCAGCACGCCCGGACAGGGAACTAACTATGGCTACACCTTC. It specifies CASSTPGQGTNYGYTF.

The chain links TRBV7-6 to TRBJ1-6; 8 bases agree with TRBD1. CDR1 and CDR2 from the germline V gene are SGHVS and FNYEAQ. There are 15 residues in the CDR3. J was trimmed by 13 bases and V by 1 base; bases with no gene match: 9. The CDR3 loop is CASSLEGIQGVPLHF. CDR3 nucleotides: TGTGCCAGCAGCTTAGAGGGCATACAGGGGGTTCCCCTCCACTTT.